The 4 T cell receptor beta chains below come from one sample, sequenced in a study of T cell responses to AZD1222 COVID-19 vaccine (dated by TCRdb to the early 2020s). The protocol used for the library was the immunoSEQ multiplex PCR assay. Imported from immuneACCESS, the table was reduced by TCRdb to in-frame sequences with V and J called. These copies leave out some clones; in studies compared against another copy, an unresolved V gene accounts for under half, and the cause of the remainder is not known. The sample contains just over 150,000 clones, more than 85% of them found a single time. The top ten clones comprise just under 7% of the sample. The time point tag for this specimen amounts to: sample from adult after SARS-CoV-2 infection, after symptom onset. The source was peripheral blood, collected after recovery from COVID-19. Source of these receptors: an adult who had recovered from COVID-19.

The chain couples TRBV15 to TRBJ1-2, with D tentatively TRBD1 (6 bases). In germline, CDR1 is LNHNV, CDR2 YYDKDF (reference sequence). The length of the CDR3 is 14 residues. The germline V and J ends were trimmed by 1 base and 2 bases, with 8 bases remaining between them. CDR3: CATSRGGGNYGYTF. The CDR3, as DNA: TGTGCCACCAGCAGAGGAGGGGGGAACTATGGCTACACCTTC.

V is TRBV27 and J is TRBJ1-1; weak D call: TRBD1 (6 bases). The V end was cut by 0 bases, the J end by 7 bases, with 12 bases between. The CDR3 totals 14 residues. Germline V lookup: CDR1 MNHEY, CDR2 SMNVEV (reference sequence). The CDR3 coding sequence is TGTGCCAGCAGTTTATCGGGGGGGCAGGGTGAAGCTTTCTTT. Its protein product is CASSLSGGQGEAFF.

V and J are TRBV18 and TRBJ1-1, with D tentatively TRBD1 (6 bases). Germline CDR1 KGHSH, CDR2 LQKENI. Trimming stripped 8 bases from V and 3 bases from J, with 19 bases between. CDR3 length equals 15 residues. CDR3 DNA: TGTGCCAGCCTAGGGGGTCAGCATATTTACACTGAAGCTTTCTTT. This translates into CASLGGQHIYTEAFF.

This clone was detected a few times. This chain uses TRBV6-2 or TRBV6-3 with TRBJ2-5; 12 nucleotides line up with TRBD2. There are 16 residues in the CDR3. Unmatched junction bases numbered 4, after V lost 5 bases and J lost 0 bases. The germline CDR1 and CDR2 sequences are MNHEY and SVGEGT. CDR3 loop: CASSPGTSGYQETQYF. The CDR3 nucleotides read TGTGCCAGCAGTCCCGGGACTAGCGGGTACCAAGAGACCCAGTACTTC.